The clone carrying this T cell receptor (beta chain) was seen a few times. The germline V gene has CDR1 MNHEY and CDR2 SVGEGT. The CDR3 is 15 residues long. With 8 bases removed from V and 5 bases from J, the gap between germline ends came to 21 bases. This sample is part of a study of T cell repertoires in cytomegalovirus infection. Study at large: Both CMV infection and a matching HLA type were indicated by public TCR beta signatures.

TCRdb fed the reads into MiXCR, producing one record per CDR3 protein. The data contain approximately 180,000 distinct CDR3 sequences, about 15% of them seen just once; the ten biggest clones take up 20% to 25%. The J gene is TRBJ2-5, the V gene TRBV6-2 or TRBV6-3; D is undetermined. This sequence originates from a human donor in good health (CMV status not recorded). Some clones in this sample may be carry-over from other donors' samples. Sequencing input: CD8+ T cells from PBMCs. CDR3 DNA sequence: TGTGCCAGCTACGGTCCCGGGCCGAAAAAGGAGACCCAGTACTTC. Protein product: CASYGPGPKKETQYF.